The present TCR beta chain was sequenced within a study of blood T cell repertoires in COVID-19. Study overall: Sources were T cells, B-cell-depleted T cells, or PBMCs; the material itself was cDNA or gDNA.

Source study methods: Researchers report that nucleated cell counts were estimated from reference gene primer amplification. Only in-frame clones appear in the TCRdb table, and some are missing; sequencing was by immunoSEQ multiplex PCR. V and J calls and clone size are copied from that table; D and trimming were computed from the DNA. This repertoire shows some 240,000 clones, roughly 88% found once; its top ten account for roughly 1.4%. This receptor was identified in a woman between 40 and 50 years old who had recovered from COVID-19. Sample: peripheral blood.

This CDR3 is CASSPLRTGVLGNTEAFF. The CDR3 DNA follows: TGCGCCAGCAGCCCGCTTAGGACAGGGGTTTTGGGGAACACTGAAGCTTTCTTT. The chain employs TRBV5-1 and TRBJ1-1, with TRBD1 matching 9 bases. Per the germline V gene, CDR1 is SGHRS and CDR2 is YFSETQ. Trimming removed 4 bases from V and 1 base from J; junction bases left unmatched: 14. The CDR3 has 18 residues.